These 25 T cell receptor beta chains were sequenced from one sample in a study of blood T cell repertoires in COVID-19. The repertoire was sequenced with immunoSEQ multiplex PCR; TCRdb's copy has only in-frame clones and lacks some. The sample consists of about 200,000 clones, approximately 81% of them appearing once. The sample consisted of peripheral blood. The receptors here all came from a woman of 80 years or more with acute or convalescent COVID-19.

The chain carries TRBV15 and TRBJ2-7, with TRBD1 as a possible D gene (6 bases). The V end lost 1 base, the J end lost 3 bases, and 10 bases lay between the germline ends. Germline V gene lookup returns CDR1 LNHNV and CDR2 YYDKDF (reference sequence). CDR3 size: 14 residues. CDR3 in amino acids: CATSRAGTNYEQYF. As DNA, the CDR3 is TGTGCCACCAGCAGAGCAGGGACAAACTACGAGCAGTACTTC. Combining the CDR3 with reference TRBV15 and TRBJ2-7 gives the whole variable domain DAMVIQNPRYQVTQFGKPVTLSCSQTLNHNVMYWYQQKSSQAPKLLFHYYDKDFNNEADTPDNFQSRRPNTSFCFLDIRSPGLGDTAMYLCATSRAGTNYEQYFGPGTRLTVT.

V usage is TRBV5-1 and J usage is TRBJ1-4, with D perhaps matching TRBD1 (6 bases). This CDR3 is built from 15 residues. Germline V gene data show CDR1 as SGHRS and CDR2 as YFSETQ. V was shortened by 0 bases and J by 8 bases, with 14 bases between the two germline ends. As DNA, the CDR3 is TGCGCCAGCAGCTTGGAGGGCAGGGGTGGCGAAAAACTGTTTTTT. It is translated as CASSLEGRGGEKLFF.

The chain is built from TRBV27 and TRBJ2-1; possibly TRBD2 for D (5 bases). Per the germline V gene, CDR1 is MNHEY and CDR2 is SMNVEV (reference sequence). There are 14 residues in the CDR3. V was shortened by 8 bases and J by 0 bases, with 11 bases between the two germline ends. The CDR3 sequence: CASLRGGSYNEQFF. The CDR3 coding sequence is TGTGCCAGCCTCCGGGGTGGCTCCTACAATGAGCAGTTCTTC.

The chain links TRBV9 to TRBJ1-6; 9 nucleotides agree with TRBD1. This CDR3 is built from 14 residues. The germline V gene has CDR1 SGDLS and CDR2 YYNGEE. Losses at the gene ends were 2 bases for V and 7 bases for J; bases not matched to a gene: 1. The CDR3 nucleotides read TGTGCCAGCAGCGTCGGGACAGGGAATTCACCCCTCCACTTT. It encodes CASSVGTGNSPLHF.

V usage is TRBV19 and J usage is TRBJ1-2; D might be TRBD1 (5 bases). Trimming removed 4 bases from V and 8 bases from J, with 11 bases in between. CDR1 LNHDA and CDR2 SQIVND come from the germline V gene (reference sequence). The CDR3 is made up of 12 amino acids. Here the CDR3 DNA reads TGTGCCAGTAGTAAGAGGCGGGACGGCTACACCTTC. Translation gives CASSKRRDGYTF.

In nucleotides, the CDR3 is TGTGCCAGCAGCCTAGTACTAGCAATGAAGCAGTACTTC. Its translation: CASSLVLAMKQYF. V is TRBV7-9 and J is TRBJ2-7; TRBD2 might be the D (6 bases). The CDR3 has 13 amino acids. The V and J ends lost 5 bases and 8 bases respectively, with 16 bases between them. The germline CDR1 and CDR2 sequences are SEHNR and FQNEAQ (reference sequence).

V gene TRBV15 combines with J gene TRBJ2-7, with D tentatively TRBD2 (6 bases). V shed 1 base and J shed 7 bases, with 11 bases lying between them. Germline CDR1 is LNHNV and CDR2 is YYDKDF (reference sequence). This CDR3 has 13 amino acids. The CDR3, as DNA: TGTGCCACCAGCAGAGTTCGGGGGTGGGAGCAGTACTTC. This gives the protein CATSRVRGWEQYF.

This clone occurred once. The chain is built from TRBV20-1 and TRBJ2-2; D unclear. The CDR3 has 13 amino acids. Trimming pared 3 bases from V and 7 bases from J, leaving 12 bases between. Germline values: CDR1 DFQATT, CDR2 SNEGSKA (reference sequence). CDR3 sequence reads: CSASRSRHGELFF. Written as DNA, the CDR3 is TGCAGTGCTAGTAGATCGCGGCACGGGGAGCTGTTTTTT.

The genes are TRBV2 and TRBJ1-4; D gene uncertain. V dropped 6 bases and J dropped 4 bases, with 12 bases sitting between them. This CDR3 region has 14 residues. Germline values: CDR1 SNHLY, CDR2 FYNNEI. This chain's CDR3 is CASSVTGINEKLFF. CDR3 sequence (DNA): TGTGCCAGCAGCGTCACGGGAATTAATGAAAAACTGTTTTTT.

The DNA of the CDR3 is TGTGCCAGCAGCCCCCGAGGCACTGAAGCTTTCTTT. Its protein product is CASSPRGTEAFF. The V gene is TRBV13, the J gene TRBJ1-1; unclear D gene. Trimming shortened V by 5 bases and J by 4 bases, and 8 bases separated the two germline ends. This CDR3 is 12 amino acids long. Per germline, CDR1 PRHDT and CDR2 FYEKMQ (reference sequence).

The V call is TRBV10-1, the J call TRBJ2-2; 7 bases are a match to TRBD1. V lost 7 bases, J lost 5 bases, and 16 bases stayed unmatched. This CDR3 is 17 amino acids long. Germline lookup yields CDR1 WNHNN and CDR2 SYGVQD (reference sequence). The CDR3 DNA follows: TGCGCCAGCATGCCCTCGCCGGGACAGCGAAAAACCGGGGAGCTGTTTTTT. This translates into CASMPSPGQRKTGELFF.

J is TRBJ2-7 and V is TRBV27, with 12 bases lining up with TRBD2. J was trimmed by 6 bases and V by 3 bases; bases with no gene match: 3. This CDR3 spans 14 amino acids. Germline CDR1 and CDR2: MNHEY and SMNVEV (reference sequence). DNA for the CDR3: TGTGCCAGCAGTTTTAGACTAGCGGGAGTCGAGCAGTACTTC. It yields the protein CASSFRLAGVEQYF.

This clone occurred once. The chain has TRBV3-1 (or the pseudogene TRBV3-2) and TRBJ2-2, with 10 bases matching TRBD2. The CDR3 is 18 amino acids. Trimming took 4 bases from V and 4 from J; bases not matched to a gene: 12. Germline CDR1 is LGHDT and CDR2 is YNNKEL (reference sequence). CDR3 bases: TGTGCCAGCAGCCTAAGCCAGCTAGCGGGAGCGGGCACCGGGGAGCTGTTTTTT. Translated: CASSLSQLAGAGTGELFF.

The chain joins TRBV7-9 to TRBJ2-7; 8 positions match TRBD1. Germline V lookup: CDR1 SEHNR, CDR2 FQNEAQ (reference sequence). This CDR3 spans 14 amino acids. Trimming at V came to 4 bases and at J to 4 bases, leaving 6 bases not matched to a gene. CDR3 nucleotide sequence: TGTGCCAGCAGCTGGTCAGGGGGCTCGTACGAGCAGTACTTC. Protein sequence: CASSWSGGSYEQYF.

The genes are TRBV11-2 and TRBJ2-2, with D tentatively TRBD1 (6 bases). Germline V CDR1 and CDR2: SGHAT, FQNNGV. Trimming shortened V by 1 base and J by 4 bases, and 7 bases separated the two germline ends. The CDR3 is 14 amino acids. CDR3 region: CASSLGQVTGELFF. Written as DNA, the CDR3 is TGTGCCAGCAGCTTAGGACAGGTCACCGGGGAGCTGTTTTTT.

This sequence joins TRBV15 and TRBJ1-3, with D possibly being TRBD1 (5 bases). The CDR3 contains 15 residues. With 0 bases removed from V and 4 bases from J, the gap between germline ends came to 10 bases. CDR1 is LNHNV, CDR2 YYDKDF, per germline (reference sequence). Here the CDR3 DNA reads TGTGCCACCAGCAGAGATTCGGCAGGGGGAAACACCATATATTTT. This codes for CATSRDSAGGNTIYF. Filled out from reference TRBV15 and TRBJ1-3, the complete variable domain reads DAMVIQNPRYQVTQFGKPVTLSCSQTLNHNVMYWYQQKSSQAPKLLFHYYDKDFNNEADTPDNFQSRRPNTSFCFLDIRSPGLGDTAMYLCATSRDSAGGNTIYFGEGSWLTVV.

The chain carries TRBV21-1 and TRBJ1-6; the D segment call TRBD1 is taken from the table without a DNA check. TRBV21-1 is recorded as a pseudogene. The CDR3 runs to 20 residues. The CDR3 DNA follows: TGTGCCAGCAGCAAAGTACTATATAGGGGACAGGGATTCTATAATTCACCCCTCCACTTT. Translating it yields CASSKVLYRGQGFYNSPLHF.

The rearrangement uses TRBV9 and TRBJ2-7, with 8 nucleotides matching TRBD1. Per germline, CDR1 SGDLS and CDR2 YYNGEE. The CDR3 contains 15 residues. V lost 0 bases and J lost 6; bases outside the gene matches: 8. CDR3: CASSVAPQGAGEQYF. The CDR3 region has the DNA TGTGCCAGCAGCGTAGCTCCCCAGGGGGCTGGCGAGCAGTACTTC.

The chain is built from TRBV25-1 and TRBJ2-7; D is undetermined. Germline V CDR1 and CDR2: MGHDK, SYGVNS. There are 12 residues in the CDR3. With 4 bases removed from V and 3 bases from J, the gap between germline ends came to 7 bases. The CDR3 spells CASSGALYEQYF. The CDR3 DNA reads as TGTGCCAGCAGTGGAGCCCTCTACGAGCAGTACTTC.

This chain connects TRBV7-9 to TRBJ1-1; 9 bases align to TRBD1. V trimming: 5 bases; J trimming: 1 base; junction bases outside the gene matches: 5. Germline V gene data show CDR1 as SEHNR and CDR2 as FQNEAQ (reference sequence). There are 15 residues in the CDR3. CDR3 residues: CASSPSTGGNTEAFF. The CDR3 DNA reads TGTGCCAGCAGCCCGTCGACAGGGGGGAACACTGAAGCTTTCTTT.

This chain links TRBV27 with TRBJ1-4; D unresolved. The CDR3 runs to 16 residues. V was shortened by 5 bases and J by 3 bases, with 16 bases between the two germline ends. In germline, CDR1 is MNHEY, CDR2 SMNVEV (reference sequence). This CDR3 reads CASSPFVQPPNEKLFF. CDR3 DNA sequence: TGTGCCAGCAGTCCTTTCGTACAGCCACCTAATGAAAAACTGTTTTTT.

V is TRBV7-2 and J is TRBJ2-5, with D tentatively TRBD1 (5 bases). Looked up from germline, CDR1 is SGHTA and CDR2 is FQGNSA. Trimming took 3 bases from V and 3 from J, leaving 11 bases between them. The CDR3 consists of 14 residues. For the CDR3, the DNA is TGTGCCAGCAGCTTTCAGGGTTCGGAAGAGACCCAGTACTTC. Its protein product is CASSFQGSEETQYF.

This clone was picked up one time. DNA for the CDR3: TGTGCCAGCGAAAAACAGGGGGGCACTGAAGCTTTCTTT. This sequence encodes CASEKQGGTEAFF. The chain joins TRBV7-9 to TRBJ1-1; 8 positions match TRBD1. The CDR3 sequence is 13 residues long. After removal of 8 bases from V and 4 bases from J, the junction contained 6 bases not matched to a gene. The germline CDR1 and CDR2 sequences are SEHNR and FQNEAQ (reference sequence).

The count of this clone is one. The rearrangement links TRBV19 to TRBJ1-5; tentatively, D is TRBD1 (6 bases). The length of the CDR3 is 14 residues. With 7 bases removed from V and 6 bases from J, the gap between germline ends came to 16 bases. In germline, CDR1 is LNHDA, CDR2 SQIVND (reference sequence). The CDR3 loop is CASTNPGDFQPQHF. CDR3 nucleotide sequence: TGTGCCAGTACCAATCCAGGGGATTTTCAGCCCCAGCATTTT.

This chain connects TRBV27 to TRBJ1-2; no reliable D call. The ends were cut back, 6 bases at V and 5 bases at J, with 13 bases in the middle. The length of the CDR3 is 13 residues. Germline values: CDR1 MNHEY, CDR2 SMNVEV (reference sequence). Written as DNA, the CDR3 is TGTGCCAGCAGCATCGGGGTCGGGTATGGCTACACCTTC. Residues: CASSIGVGYGYTF.